Listed here is a single T cell receptor beta chain. Its antigen is not identified. This entry belongs to a study of cytomegalovirus exposure and HLA in healthy donors. Whole-study results and caveats: It was 164 TCR beta chains that were listed as cytomegalovirus-associated. A few CMV-associated chains were confirmed in vitro to be specific for CMV antigens.

The germline gives CDR1 SQVTM, CDR2 ANQGSEA. The germline V and J ends were trimmed by 3 bases and 0 bases, with 5 bases remaining between them. The CDR3 loop spans 13 amino acids. Researchers ran the PCR with 60 Vbeta and 13 Jbeta primers. The table came from immunoSEQ multiplex PCR; TCRdb's copy has only in-frame clones and leaves some out. Found here are tens of thousands of clones, 81% of them singletons; the top ten hold about 1.2%. The sample consisted of PBMCs. The receptor's source is a girl under 10 years old in good health and CMV-seropositive. The chain carries TRBV29-1 and TRBJ2-2; D remains unclear. The CDR3 DNA reads TGCAGCGTTGATACAGCGAACACCGGGGAGCTGTTTTTT. It translates to CSVDTANTGELFF.